This TCR beta chain appears in the sequencing data of a study of molecular identifiers for immune sequencing clone quantification. This clonotype was detected ten times or more. Preparation methods for the bulk TCR libraries were those previously described, with listed TCR primers. TCRdb ran MiXCR on the PCR reads and lists one entry per CDR3 protein. The repertoire holds about 640,000 distinct CDR3 sequences, with around 20% as singletons. The sequenced sample was naive CD8+ T cells from blood, with Jurkat cell RNA spiked in. The subset denotes: FACS-sorted CD8+CD4-CCR7+CD45RA+ naive T cells. This TCR was sampled from a human donor in good health. Some libraries in this study had Jurkat cell RNA spiked in.

The CDR3: CASSQGIQYGYTF. DNA of the CDR3: TGCGCCAGCAGCCAAGGCATACAGTATGGCTACACCTTC. This chain uses TRBV4-1 with TRBJ1-2; D ambiguous. The germline V gene has CDR1 MGHRA and CDR2 YSYEKL. This CDR3 has 13 amino acids. With 1 base removed from V and 5 bases from J, the gap between germline ends came to 8 bases.